This T cell receptor (beta chain) was identified during a study of T cell responses to AZD1222 COVID-19 vaccine. V shed 0 bases and J 8 bases; nucleotides not matched to a gene: 10. CDR1 and CDR2 from the germline V gene are SGHRS and YFSETQ. The CDR3 is 17 residues long. Sequencing used immunoSEQ multiplex PCR; TCRdb keeps in-frame clones, though not all of them. The sample consists of 140,000 to 150,000 clones, approximately 92% of them appearing once. The clonotype comes from an adult in good health. The sequences come from peripheral blood, collected on day 0 of AZD1222 vaccination. The V and J genes are TRBV5-1 and TRBJ2-1; 11 nucleotides align to TRBD2. The CDR3 bases are TGCGCCAGCAGCTTGGCCAAAATAGCGGGGGGGCCCCATGAGCAGTTCTTC. Its protein product is CASSLAKIAGGPHEQFF.